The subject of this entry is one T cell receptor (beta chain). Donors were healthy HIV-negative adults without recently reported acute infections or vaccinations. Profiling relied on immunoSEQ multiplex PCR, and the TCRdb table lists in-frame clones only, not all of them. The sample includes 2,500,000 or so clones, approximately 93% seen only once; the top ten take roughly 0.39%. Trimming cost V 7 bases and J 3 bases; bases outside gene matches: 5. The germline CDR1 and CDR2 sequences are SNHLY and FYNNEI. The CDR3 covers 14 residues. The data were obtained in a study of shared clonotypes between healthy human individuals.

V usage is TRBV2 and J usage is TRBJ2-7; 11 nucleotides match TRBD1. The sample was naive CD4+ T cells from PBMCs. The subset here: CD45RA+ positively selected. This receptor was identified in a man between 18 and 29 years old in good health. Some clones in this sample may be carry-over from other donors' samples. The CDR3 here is CASNRDRGVYEQYF. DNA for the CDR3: TGTGCCAGCAATCGGGACAGGGGGGTCTACGAGCAGTACTTC.